This T cell receptor (beta chain) emerged from a study of naive and memory T cell subsets. Two oligonucleotides, mixed equimolar, formed the beta constant-region primer covering TRBC1 and TRBC2. Nested alpha and beta constant-region primers with the SP2 primer drove four PCR rounds on ligated cDNA. The cDNA 3' end received a ligated single-stranded oligonucleotide carrying the SP2 primer and a 12-nucleotide UMI. TCRdb called the UMI-ligation and nested PCR reads again in MiXCR, with one record for every CDR3 protein. The sample records over 90,000 distinct CDR3 sequences, 11% being singletons. The CDR3 contains 14 residues. V was clipped by 5 bases and J by 7 bases, with 12 bases between them. CDR1 is KGHSH, CDR2 LQKENI, per germline. This clonotype was seen a few times. No antigen is known for it. Whole-study results and caveats: A few larger clonotypes appeared in naive repertoires, especially CD8, possibly memory cells re-expressing CD45RA. In naive cells, over 95% of TCR sequences were seen only once.

The receptor comes from a human donor in good health. The V call is TRBV18, the J call TRBJ1-6; no clear D. The source material was naive CD4+ T cells from blood. CDR3 DNA: TGTGCCAGCTCATATCAGAAGGAGAATTCACCCCTCCACTTT. It translates to CASSYQKENSPLHF.